This T cell receptor (beta chain) appears in the sequencing data of a study of shared T cell receptors in the human thymus. TCRdb's copy holds only in-frame clones and misses some; the assay was immunoSEQ multiplex PCR. The data contain approximately 760,000 clones, around 85% of them singletons. Germline values: CDR1 SGHVS, CDR2 FQNEAQ. V shed 8 bases and J 3 bases; nucleotides not matched to a gene: 8. This CDR3 comprises 14 residues. These same data were also listed under a study on human thymus T cells. This second study says: Healthy Finnish infants undergoing corrective surgery for congenital heart defects were the donors. The thymus tissue came from resections taken during corrective heart surgery. An apparent bias in V and J gene usage was seen in thymic and blood repertoires. Related research has reported that thymic repertoires overlap highly among unrelated individuals.

The receptor was isolated from a girl in the first two years of life with a congenital heart defect. The sequencing input was thymocytes. The chain recombines TRBV7-8 with TRBJ2-7, with TRBD1 identical over 9 bases. The CDR3: CASAKRDRVYEQYF. The CDR3 DNA reads TGTGCCAGCGCTAAACGGGACAGGGTCTACGAGCAGTACTTC.